This T cell receptor (beta chain) was recorded in a study of T cell changes during pregnancy in multiple sclerosis. TCRdb keeps only in-frame clones here, not all; method: immunoSEQ multiplex PCR. The sample shows roughly 49,000 clones, around 94% of them seen only once. The CDR3 covers 18 residues. The V and J ends lost 0 bases and 2 bases, in that order; junction bases with no gene match: 10. The V gene's germline CDR1 is SGHDN and CDR2 FVKESK. The genes are TRBV14 and TRBJ2-1; TRBD2 matches 7 bases. The sample in question was CD4+ T cells from peripheral blood mononuclear cells, obtained in the second trimester of pregnancy. The TCR comes from a female donor in good health, enrolled as a control in a pregnancy study. CDR3 bases: TGTGCCAGCAGCCAAGATTATCTAGCGGCGAATGCCTACAATGAGCAGTTCTTC. Translated: CASSQDYLAANAYNEQFF.